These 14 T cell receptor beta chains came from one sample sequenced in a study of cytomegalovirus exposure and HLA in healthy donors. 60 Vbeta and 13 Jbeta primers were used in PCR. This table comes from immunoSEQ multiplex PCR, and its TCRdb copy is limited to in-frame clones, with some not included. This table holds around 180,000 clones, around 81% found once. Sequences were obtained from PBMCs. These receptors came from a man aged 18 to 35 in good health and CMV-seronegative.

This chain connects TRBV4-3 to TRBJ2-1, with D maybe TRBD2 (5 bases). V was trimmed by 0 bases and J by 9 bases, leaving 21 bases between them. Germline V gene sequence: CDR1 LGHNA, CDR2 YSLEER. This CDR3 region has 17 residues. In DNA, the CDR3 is TGCGCCAGCAGCCAAGATACCGGGGTGTCAATCCTCGGTGAGCAGTTCTTC. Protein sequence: CASSQDTGVSILGEQFF.

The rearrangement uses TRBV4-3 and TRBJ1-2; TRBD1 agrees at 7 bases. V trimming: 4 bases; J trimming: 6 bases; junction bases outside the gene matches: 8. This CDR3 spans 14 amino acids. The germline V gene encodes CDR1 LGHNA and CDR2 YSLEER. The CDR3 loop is CASSPRQGSNGYTF. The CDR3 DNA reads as TGCGCCAGCAGCCCTCGACAGGGTTCCAATGGCTACACCTTC.

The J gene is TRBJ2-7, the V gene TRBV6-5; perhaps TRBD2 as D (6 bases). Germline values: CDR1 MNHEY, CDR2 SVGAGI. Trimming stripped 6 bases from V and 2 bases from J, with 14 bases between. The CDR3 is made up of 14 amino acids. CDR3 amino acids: CASRWGLTPYEQYF. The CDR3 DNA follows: TGTGCCAGCAGGTGGGGACTCACACCCTACGAGCAGTACTTC.

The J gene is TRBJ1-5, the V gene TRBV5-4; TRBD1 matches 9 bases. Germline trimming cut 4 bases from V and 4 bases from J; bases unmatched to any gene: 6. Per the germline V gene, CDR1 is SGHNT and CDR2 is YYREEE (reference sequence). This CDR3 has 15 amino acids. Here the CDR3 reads CASSPGQGPNQPQHF. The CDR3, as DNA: TGTGCCAGCAGCCCGGGACAGGGCCCAAATCAGCCCCAGCATTTT.

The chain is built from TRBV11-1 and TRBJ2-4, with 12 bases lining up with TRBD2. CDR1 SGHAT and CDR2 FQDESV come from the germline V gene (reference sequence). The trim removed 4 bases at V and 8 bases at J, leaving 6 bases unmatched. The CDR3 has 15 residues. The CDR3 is CASSYTLAGGDIQYF. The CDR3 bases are TGTGCCAGCAGCTACACCCTAGCGGGAGGGGACATTCAGTACTTC. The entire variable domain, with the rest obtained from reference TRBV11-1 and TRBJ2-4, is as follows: EAEVAQSPRYKITEKSQAVAFWCDPISGHATLYWYRQILGQGPELLVQFQDESVVDDSQLPKDRFSAERLKGVDSTLKIQPAELGDSAMYLCASSYTLAGGDIQYFGAGTRLSVL.

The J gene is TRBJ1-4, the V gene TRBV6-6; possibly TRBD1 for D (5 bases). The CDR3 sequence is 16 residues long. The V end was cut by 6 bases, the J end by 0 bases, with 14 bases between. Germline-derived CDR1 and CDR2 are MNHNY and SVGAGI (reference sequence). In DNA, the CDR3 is TGTGCCAGCAGCCACATTTGGGGGGCAACTAATGAAAAACTGTTTTTT. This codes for CASSHIWGATNEKLFF.

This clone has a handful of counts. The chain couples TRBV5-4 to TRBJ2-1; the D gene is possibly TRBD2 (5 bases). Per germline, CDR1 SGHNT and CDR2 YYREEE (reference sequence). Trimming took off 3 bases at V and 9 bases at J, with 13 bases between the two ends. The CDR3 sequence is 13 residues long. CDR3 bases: TGTGCCAGCAGCTACGCTGGAGGAGGTGAGCAGTTCTTC. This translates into CASSYAGGGEQFF.

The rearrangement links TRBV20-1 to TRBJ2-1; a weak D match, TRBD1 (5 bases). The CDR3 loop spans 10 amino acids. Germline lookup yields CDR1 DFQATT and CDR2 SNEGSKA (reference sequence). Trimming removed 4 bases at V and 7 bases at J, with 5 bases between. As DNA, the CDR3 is TGCAGTGCTACAGGGAATGAGCAGTTCTTC. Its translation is CSATGNEQFF.

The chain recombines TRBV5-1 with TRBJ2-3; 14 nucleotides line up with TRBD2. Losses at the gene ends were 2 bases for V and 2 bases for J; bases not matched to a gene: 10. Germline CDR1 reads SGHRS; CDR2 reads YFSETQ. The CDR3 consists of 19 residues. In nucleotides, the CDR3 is TGCGCCAGCAGCTTAACCGGGACTAGCGGGAGTATGGTCACAGATACGCAGTATTTT. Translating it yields CASSLTGTSGSMVTDTQYF.

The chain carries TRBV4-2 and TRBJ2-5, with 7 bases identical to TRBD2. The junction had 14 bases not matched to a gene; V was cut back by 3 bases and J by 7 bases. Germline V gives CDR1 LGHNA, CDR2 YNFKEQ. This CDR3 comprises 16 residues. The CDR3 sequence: CASSQTIVTGGTTQYF. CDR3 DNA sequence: TGTGCCAGCAGCCAGACGATAGTTACGGGAGGAACGACCCAGTACTTC.

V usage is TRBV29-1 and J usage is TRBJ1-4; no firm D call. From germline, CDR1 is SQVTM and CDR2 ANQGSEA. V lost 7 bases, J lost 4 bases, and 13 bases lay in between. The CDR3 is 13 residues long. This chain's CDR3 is CSGYIRHNEKLFF. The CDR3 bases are TGCAGCGGATATATCAGGCATAATGAAAAACTGTTTTTT.

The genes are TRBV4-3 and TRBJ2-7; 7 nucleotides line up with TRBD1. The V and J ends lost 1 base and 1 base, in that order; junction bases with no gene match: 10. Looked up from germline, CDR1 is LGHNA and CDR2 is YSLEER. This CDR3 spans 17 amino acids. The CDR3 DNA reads TGCGCCAGCAGCCAAGGCCCTTCCGGGACAGCTTCCTACGAGCAGTACTTC. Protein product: CASSQGPSGTASYEQYF.

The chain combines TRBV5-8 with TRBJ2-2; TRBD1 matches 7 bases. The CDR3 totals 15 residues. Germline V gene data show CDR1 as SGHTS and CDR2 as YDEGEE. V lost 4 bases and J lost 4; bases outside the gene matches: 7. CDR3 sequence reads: CASSKYTGATGELFF. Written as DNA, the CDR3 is TGTGCCAGCAGCAAGTACACAGGGGCCACCGGGGAGCTGTTTTTT.

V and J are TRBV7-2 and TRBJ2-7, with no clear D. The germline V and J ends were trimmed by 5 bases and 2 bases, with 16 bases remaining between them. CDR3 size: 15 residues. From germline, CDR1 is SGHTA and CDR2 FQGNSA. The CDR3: CASSGVRPPPYEQYF. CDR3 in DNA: TGTGCCAGCAGCGGAGTCCGGCCACCTCCCTACGAGCAGTACTTC.